Listed here is a single T cell receptor (beta chain). No cognate antigen has been identified for it. Qualities for individual bases were not recorded, and no much larger clone is one base off. This specimen's time point label, interpreted: persistent/refractory GD, antithyroid drugs over 5 years with positive TRAb. RNA was extracted from PBMCs in TRIzol for both TCR sequencing and RNA sequencing. The diagnosis of Graves' disease was made according to American Thyroid Association guidelines. The patients came from an endocrinology department in Xi'an, China. Each patient gave approximately 9 milliliters of peripheral blood, collected in an EDTA anticoagulant tube. Ficoll Paque Plus density gradient separation was used to isolate PBMCs, and no further T cell sorting was performed. An Agilent 2100 Bioanalyzer and agarose gel were used to check RNA quality, and a NanoDrop 2000 was used to measure RNA concentration.

These data come from a study of regulatory T cells in long-lasting Graves disease (dated by TCRdb to about 2021). Notes on the research overall: Persistent Graves' disease was defined as antithyroid drug treatment for over 5 years with persistently positive TSH receptor autoantibodies. Patients with persistent Graves' disease were compared with patients with newly diagnosed Graves' disease using TCR sequencing and RNA sequencing of peripheral blood. On average, persistent Graves' disease patients in the clinical cohort had been on antithyroid drugs for about 10.3 years. A total of around 33 samples underwent TCR sequencing, from roughly 13 patients with persistent Graves' disease and 20 patients with newly diagnosed Graves' disease. The study was registered as a clinical trial and conducted in China.

The library relied on multiplex PCR. Sequencer: Illumina HiSeq 4000. TCR beta libraries were built with iRepertoire HTBI primers and Arm-PCR amplification of CDR3 regions. PCR products were gel purified before sequencing. The study's own analysis went as follows. Gene usage analysis of CDR3 amino acid clonotypes used the approximately 62 TRBV and approximately 13 TRBJ segments found across samples. COPE and FqMerger were used to merge filtered high-quality paired reads into contigs. BLAST was used to align contigs to the IMGT TRBV, TRBD and TRBJ reference genes, and CDR3 was defined following IMGT. Any clonotype with a frequency above 0.1% was classified as a highly expanded clone. Shannon entropy served as the measure of repertoire diversity, while the Gini coefficient captured V-J evenness. Clonotypes shared by more than one individual were considered public. The raw public reads went through TCRdb reprocessing: fastp at Q25, MiXCR clone calling, in-frame beta chains kept. CDR3 protein duplicates are merged, each entry listing the most common genes and DNA. TCRdb's processing, not the authors' own work, is the source of the V and J calls. The sample records roughly 500,000 distinct CDR3 sequences, around 21% of which are singletons. Clones ranked in the top ten supply over 7.5% of the sample.

Summary of the overall study and its limitations: Compared with newly diagnosed patients, persistent Graves' disease patients had lower TCR Shannon entropy and fewer highly expanded clones, which suggests clonal expansion. Persistent patients shared more public clonotypes among themselves (around 3,000) than newly diagnosed patients did (approximately 870). Only the TCR beta chain was sequenced and analyzed. The authors noted that the small sample size was a limitation that may lower accuracy. Peripheral blood alone was examined, since thyroid tissue, which constituted the primary lesion, could not be accessed.

The receptor was derived from a female donor with Graves disease. The input for sequencing was peripheral blood mononuclear cells (PBMCs), taken when the disease was refractory, from a patient treated with antithyroid drugs.

In nucleotides, the sequence is TGCGCCAGCAGCCCGGATCGGGACAGGGATAGTGTGTTGGTGAACACTGAAGCTTTCTTT. This is translated as CASSPDRDRDSVLVNTEAFF. The chain links TRBV5-1 with TRBJ1-1; TRBD1 aligns with 9 central bases. From the cysteine through the phenylalanine, the CDR3 covers 20 amino acids. Solely the CDR3 DNA is kept, with 60 bases framed from the first base. For this chain, trimming is 4 bases at the V end and 0 bases at the J end, and the number of junction bases without a gene match is 19. From a lookup of the germline V gene, CDR1 and CDR2 are SGHRS and YFSETQ.